This T cell receptor beta chain was captured by sequencing in a study of cytomegalovirus exposure and HLA in healthy donors. A multiplex PCR was run with 60 Vbeta primers and 13 Jbeta primers. The protocol was immunoSEQ multiplex PCR, while the TCRdb copy is restricted to in-frame clones and leaves out a portion. In the table there are 95,000 to 100,000 clones, around 77% of which are singletons. Germline loops: CDR1 SQVTM, CDR2 ANQGSEA. The CDR3 loop spans 12 amino acids. V was shortened by 7 bases and J by 5 bases, with 12 bases between the two germline ends. The chain employs TRBV29-1 and TRBJ2-1, with D perhaps TRBD1 (5 bases). This TCR derives from a female donor in good health and CMV-seronegative. The sequenced sample was PBMCs. The CDR3 bases are TGCAGCGGGGGCCCACCCAACAATGAGCAGTTCTTC. Protein product: CSGGPPNNEQFF.